Below, one TCR beta chain is given with its context. CDR1 is LNHNV, CDR2 YYDKDF, per germline (reference sequence). The CDR3 runs 16 residues. Trimming took 0 bases from V and 7 from J, leaving 15 bases between them. The record originates from a study of blood T cell repertoires in COVID-19. In the study's own analysis: Amplification of reference gene primers provided the estimated nucleated cell counts. The table came from immunoSEQ multiplex PCR; TCRdb's copy has only in-frame clones and leaves some out. The DNA gave D and trimming, while V, J and clone size come from that table. The data contain 300,000 or so clones, about 89% of them singletons.

The clonotype was recovered from a man younger than 35 who had recovered from COVID-19. The chain couples TRBV15 to TRBJ1-4; D is unresolved. Sequencing was carried out using peripheral blood. CDR3 sequence: CATSRDNLRASEKLFF. For the CDR3, the DNA is TGTGCCACCAGCAGAGACAATCTTAGAGCAAGTGAAAAACTGTTTTTT.